Sequencing of this T cell receptor (beta chain) was carried out in a study of T cells in Graves' hyperthyroidism and ophthalmopathy. This clonotype was found many times. It was RNA transcripts that yielded the amplified TCR beta CDR3 regions. The HTBI primer set was used in a first-round RT-PCR of the TCR CDR3. In TCRdb, the multiplex PCR reads were re-called with MiXCR into one record per CDR3 protein. The data contain about 410,000 distinct CDR3 sequences, about 15% of them singletons. Germline values: CDR1 MDHEN, CDR2 SYDVKM. V was cut by 7 bases and J by 10 bases, with 16 bases left in between. The CDR3 covers 12 residues.

The chain combines TRBV28 with TRBJ1-1, with D hard to call. The TCR originated in a woman aged 25 to 39 with Graves' ophthalmopathy. Sequenced material: blood. In nucleotides, the CDR3 is TGTGCCAGCACGAGTCAGGTGCGTGCAGCTTTCTTT. Its protein product is CASTSQVRAAFF. The whole variable domain, filled in from reference TRBV28 and TRBJ1-1, reads DVKVTQSSRYLVKRTGEKVFLECVQDMDHENMFWYRQDPGLGLRLIYFSYDVKMKEKGDIPEGYSVSREKKERFSLILESASTNQTSMYLCASTSQVRAAFFGQGTRLTVV.